Below, 3 T cell receptor beta chains from the same sample are listed, as sequenced in a study of cytomegalovirus exposure and HLA in healthy donors. The PCR employed 60 Vbeta primers together with 13 Jbeta primers. Libraries were prepared by immunoSEQ multiplex PCR; TCRdb keeps only in-frame clonotypes and omits some of them. The sample shows about 150,000 clones, about 84% of them seen only once. The specimen sequenced was PBMCs. Receptors were obtained from a woman in her 40s in good health and CMV-seropositive.

This chain uses TRBV9 with TRBJ2-7; 7 nucleotides line up with TRBD1. CDR1 is SGDLS, CDR2 YYNGEE, per germline. V was pared by 5 bases and J by 0 bases, with 8 bases of the junction left unmatched. CDR3 length equals 15 residues. The CDR3 here is CASRSGTESSYEQYF. CDR3 nucleotides: TGTGCCAGCAGATCCGGGACAGAGAGCTCCTACGAGCAGTACTTC.

The chain employs TRBV28 and TRBJ1-1, with D unclear. The CDR3 has 12 residues. Deletions cut 6 bases from V and 10 bases from J, with 15 bases between. Per the germline V gene, CDR1 is MDHEN and CDR2 is SYDVKM. As DNA, the CDR3 is TGTGCCAGCAGGAACCACGGAGGTATAGCTTTCTTT. Its translation: CASRNHGGIAFF.

J is TRBJ2-7 and V is TRBV27; 9 bases are a match to TRBD2. The CDR3 covers 15 residues. CDR1 is MNHEY, CDR2 SMNVEV, per germline (reference sequence). With 9 bases clipped from V and 2 bases from J, the junction kept 11 bases outside the gene matches. This chain's CDR3 is CASGRPSGITYEQYF. The DNA of the CDR3 is TGTGCCAGTGGAAGGCCTAGCGGGATAACCTACGAGCAGTACTTC.